The rows below give T cell receptor beta chains drawn from one sample of a study of cytomegalovirus exposure and HLA in healthy donors. Repertoires were generated with immunoSEQ multiplex PCR, while TCRdb's copy carries only in-frame clones and drops some. In the table there are roughly 160,000 clones, more than 60% of which are singletons. The sequenced sample was PBMCs. These receptor sequences come from a woman in her forties in good health and CMV-seropositive. The CDR3 runs from the conserved cysteine through the conserved F or W. A D gene is named only where the DNA matches it firmly. A clone size is listed for some rows: how often the clone was seen (once, few, many), or a class if it is expanded.

v_call: TRBV30; clone_size: NA; d_call: NA; cdr3_length: 15; j_call: TRBJ2-7; cdr3_aa: CAWSVLRGPGEKQYF; cdr3_nt: TGTGCCTGGAGTGTACTAAGGGGTCCGGGAGAAAAGCAGTACTTC
v_call: TRBV4-1; clone_size: NA; d_call: TRBD2; cdr3_length: 16; j_call: TRBJ2-5; cdr3_aa: CASSRDSGRVVETQYF; cdr3_nt: TGCGCCAGCAGCCGAGATAGCGGGAGGGTGGTAGAGACCCAGTACTTC
v_call: TRBV6-1; clone_size: NA; d_call: TRBD1; cdr3_length: 14; j_call: TRBJ1-2; cdr3_aa: CASSLQGAQGGYTF; cdr3_nt: TGTGCCAGCAGCTTACAGGGGGCGCAAGGTGGCTACACCTTC
v_call: TRBV28; clone_size: NA; d_call: NA; cdr3_length: 12; j_call: TRBJ1-4; cdr3_aa: CATTRVNEKLFF; cdr3_nt: TGTGCGACCACGAGGGTTAATGAAAAACTGTTTTTT
v_call: TRBV4-1; clone_size: few; d_call: TRBD1; cdr3_length: 17; j_call: TRBJ1-5; cdr3_aa: CASSQGGTGKRDQPQHF; cdr3_nt: TGCGCCAGCAGCCAAGGGGGGACAGGGAAAAGGGATCAGCCCCAGCATTTT
v_call: TRBV13; clone_size: few; d_call: NA; cdr3_length: 15; j_call: TRBJ2-1; cdr3_aa: CASSLRGRNNNEQFF; cdr3_nt: TGTGCCAGCAGCTTAAGGGGTAGAAACAACAATGAGCAGTTCTTC
v_call: TRBV29-1; clone_size: NA; d_call: TRBD1; cdr3_length: 14; j_call: TRBJ2-7; cdr3_aa: CSVRHGTGSYEQYF; cdr3_nt: TGCAGCGTTAGGCACGGGACAGGGTCCTACGAGCAGTACTTC
v_call: TRBV9; clone_size: NA; d_call: TRBD1; cdr3_length: 14; j_call: TRBJ2-7; cdr3_aa: CASSVADRVHEQYF; cdr3_nt: TGTGCCAGCAGCGTAGCTGACAGGGTCCACGAGCAGTACTTC
v_call: TRBV10-3; clone_size: NA; d_call: NA; cdr3_length: 14; j_call: TRBJ1-2; cdr3_aa: CAISETGVGYGYTF; cdr3_nt: TGTGCCATCAGTGAGACAGGAGTCGGCTATGGCTACACCTTC
v_call: TRBV5-1; clone_size: NA; d_call: NA; cdr3_length: 15; j_call: TRBJ2-3; cdr3_aa: CASSSKMGDMDTQYF; cdr3_nt: TGCGCCAGCAGCTCTAAAATGGGGGACATGGATACGCAGTATTTT
v_call: TRBV18; clone_size: NA; d_call: NA; cdr3_length: 13; j_call: TRBJ1-2; cdr3_aa: CASSSEVNYGYTF; cdr3_nt: TGTGCCAGCTCATCTGAGGTTAACTATGGCTACACCTTC
v_call: TRBV28; clone_size: NA; d_call: TRBD1; cdr3_length: 14; j_call: TRBJ1-2; cdr3_aa: CASSGTGGNYGYTF; cdr3_nt: TGTGCCAGCAGTGGGACAGGGGGCAACTATGGCTACACCTTC
v_call: TRBV7-6; clone_size: NA; d_call: NA; cdr3_length: 16; j_call: TRBJ1-4; cdr3_aa: CASSLTGRGTNEKLFF; cdr3_nt: TGTGCCAGCAGCTTAACAGGGAGGGGAACTAATGAAAAACTGTTTTTT
v_call: TRBV11-3; clone_size: NA; d_call: TRBD1; cdr3_length: 17; j_call: TRBJ2-3; cdr3_aa: CASSWSRQGPSTDTQYF; cdr3_nt: TGTGCCAGCAGCTGGTCCCGACAGGGGCCTAGCACAGATACGCAGTATTTT
v_call: TRBV7-8; clone_size: few; d_call: TRBD2; cdr3_length: 14; j_call: TRBJ2-1; cdr3_aa: CASSSSGWGGEQFF; cdr3_nt: TGTGCCAGCAGCTCCTCGGGTTGGGGGGGTGAGCAGTTCTTC
v_call: TRBV30; clone_size: NA; d_call: TRBD2; cdr3_length: 13; j_call: TRBJ2-3; cdr3_aa: CAWRGRGTDTQYF; cdr3_nt: TGTGCCTGGCGAGGGAGGGGAACAGATACGCAGTATTTT
v_call: TRBV5-5; clone_size: NA; d_call: NA; cdr3_length: 14; j_call: TRBJ2-7; cdr3_aa: CASSLGGDLYEQYF; cdr3_nt: TGTGCCAGCAGCTTGGGAGGAGACCTCTACGAGCAGTACTTC
v_call: TRBV7-9; clone_size: few; d_call: NA; cdr3_length: 13; j_call: TRBJ2-5; cdr3_aa: CASSPTEQETQYF; cdr3_nt: TGTGCCAGCAGCCCGACAGAACAAGAGACCCAGTACTTC
v_call: TRBV10-2; clone_size: once; d_call: NA; cdr3_length: 12; j_call: TRBJ1-1; cdr3_aa: CASSEGYTEAFF; cdr3_nt: TGCGCCAGCAGTGAGGGCTACACTGAAGCTTTCTTT
v_call: TRBV7-9; clone_size: NA; d_call: TRBD1; cdr3_length: 18; j_call: TRBJ2-1; cdr3_aa: CASGGKRPGQGTYNEQFF; cdr3_nt: TGTGCCAGTGGGGGGAAGAGGCCGGGACAGGGGACCTACAATGAGCAGTTCTTC
v_call: TRBV7-9; clone_size: NA; d_call: TRBD2; cdr3_length: 15; j_call: TRBJ2-7; cdr3_aa: CASSLVSGSSYEQYF; cdr3_nt: TGTGCCAGCAGCTTGGTTAGCGGGAGCTCCTACGAGCAGTACTTC
v_call: TRBV28; clone_size: NA; d_call: TRBD2; cdr3_length: 15; j_call: TRBJ2-1; cdr3_aa: CASSFGGLLGNEQFF; cdr3_nt: TGTGCCAGCAGTTTCGGGGGGTTGCTAGGAAATGAGCAGTTCTTC
v_call: TRBV15; clone_size: NA; d_call: TRBD1; cdr3_length: 14; j_call: TRBJ1-5; cdr3_aa: CATSRDQGQQPQHF; cdr3_nt: TGTGCCACCAGCAGAGATCAGGGACAGCAGCCCCAGCATTTT